This is a list of T cell receptor beta chains from one sample in a study of CD8 T cells in ankylosing spondylitis. TCRdb used MiXCR to reprocess the 5' RACE reads, holding one entry per CDR3 protein. The sample holds some 180,000 distinct CDR3 sequences; roughly 20% are singletons and the top ten take around 4%. What was sequenced was blood, either unsorted or a sorted T cell fraction (not recorded which). The receptors were sampled from a male donor aged 10-29 years with ankylosing spondylitis or in good health (not recorded which). Both conserved end residues are trimmed from each CDR3. Not every row has a clone size; where given, it reads once, few, many or a size class.

>TRBJ1-6|TRBV5-1|many
ASSHGTGNNSPLH
>TRBJ2-5|TRBV24-1|many
ATSGPGLAGEETQY
>TRBJ2-1|TRBV29-1|NA
SVYPGRDSYNEQF
>TRBJ1-1|TRBV4-3|many
ASSQEGGRVGAF
>TRBJ2-3|TRBV7-6|many
ASSLALGGSDTQY
>TRBJ2-3|TRBV5-1|many
ASSLESGITDTQY
>TRBJ2-1|TRBV20-1|few
SANVRLADNEQF
>TRBJ1-1|TRBV12-3/TRBV12-4|many
ASAGGRGYTEAF
>TRBJ2-1|TRBV24-1|many
ATSEGARLYNEQF
>TRBJ1-1|TRBV5-5|many
ASSVQGGNTEAF
>TRBJ2-5|TRBV6-6|many
ASSYSELAGGVTQY
>TRBJ2-1|TRBV29-1|many
SGTLAATYNEQF
>TRBJ2-7|TRBV4-2|many
ASSQGDGRQSGEQY
>TRBJ2-7|TRBV6-5|many
ASSYSAGGLYEQY
>TRBJ2-3|TRBV20-1|many
SARVIAGASTDTQY
>TRBJ2-1|TRBV28|few
ASSALAGGSNEQF
>TRBJ2-3|TRBV29-1|NA
SVGQLLATDTQY
>TRBJ2-5|TRBV15|NA
ATSRQGSVETQY
>TRBJ2-3|TRBV5-1|many
ASSLWGVPTDTQY
>TRBJ2-7|TRBV29-1|NA
SFRDSTSYEQY
>TRBJ2-1|TRBV6-6|many
ASRLLDEQF
>TRBJ1-2|TRBV24-1|many
ATSDPGQGYGYT
>TRBJ1-1|TRBV6-6|NA
ASSRSTEAF
>TRBJ2-6|TRBV7-9|many
ASSFSSYRPLSGANVLT
>TRBJ2-2|TRBV12-3/TRBV12-4|many
ATGTEAFTGELF
>TRBJ2-1|TRBV15|many
ATSRDGTEGGYYNEQF
>TRBJ2-5|TRBV5-5|many
ASSLETGVETQY
>TRBJ2-1|TRBV29-1|NA
SGEGRGSYNEQF
>TRBJ2-3|TRBV5-4|NA
ASSNGDRGVGDTQY
>TRBJ1-1|TRBV7-7|many
ASSLGTGTEAF
>TRBJ2-1|TRBV20-1|few
SARDASRDIEDNEQF